This is a list of T cell receptor beta chains from one sample in a study of shared clonotypes between healthy human individuals. Measured with immunoSEQ multiplex PCR; TCRdb has only the in-frame clones, and not every one. The repertoire includes under 1,100,000 clones, around 74% of them detected once, and roughly 1.4% sits in the top ten. Sequences were obtained from memory CD4+ T cells sorted from blood. These receptors all stem from a man between 18 and 35 years old in good health. Both conserved end residues are part of each CDR3. Each record gives: D gene, J gene, clone size, V gene, CDR3 length, CDR3 DNA, CDR3 protein. D genes are given only for firm matches. Expanded clones get a size class; other rows say once, few or many, or leave the size out.

TRBD2 | TRBJ2-1 | - | TRBV18 | 15 | TGTGCCAGCTCACCGTTAGCGGGGCCAAACAATGAGCAGTTCTTC | CASSPLAGPNNEQFF
TRBD1 | TRBJ2-4 | - | TRBV7-9 | 15 | TGTGCCAGCAGCCTTCGGACAGGGGCTGCAAACATTCAGTACTTC | CASSLRTGAANIQYF
- | TRBJ1-2 | - | TRBV7-9 | 13 | TGTGCCAGCAGCTTAGACCCTGGGGGAGGCTACACCTTC | CASSLDPGGGYTF
- | TRBJ2-5 | - | TRBV29-1 | 12 | TGCAGCGTTGAAGCGGCGGCGGGGATCCAGTACTTC | CSVEAAAGIQYF
TRBD2 | TRBJ2-3 | - | TRBV7-2 | 16 | TGTGCCAGCAGCAGATGGCAGACTAGCGGGAGAGATACGCAGTATTTT | CASSRWQTSGRDTQYF
TRBD1 | TRBJ1-2 | once | TRBV18 | 16 | TGTGCCAGCTCACCTAGGACAGGGAGAGGTGACTATGGCTACACCTTC | CASSPRTGRGDYGYTF
TRBD1 | TRBJ2-7 | few | TRBV7-9 | 15 | TGTGCCAGCAGCCCCCGACAGGGGCAAGTACACGAGCAGTACTTC | CASSPRQGQVHEQYF
TRBD2 | TRBJ2-2 | many | TRBV25-1 | 17 | TGTGCCAGCACCATGACTAGCGACCTCGCGAACACCGGGGAGCTGTTTTTT | CASTMTSDLANTGELFF
- | TRBJ2-5 | - | TRBV5-4 | 14 | TGTGCCAGCAGGGGTGACAGGAACCAAGAGACCCAGTACTTC | CASRGDRNQETQYF
TRBD2 | TRBJ2-2 | - | TRBV10-3 | 12 | TGTGCCATCAGAGCGGGAGCCGGGGAGCTGTTTTTT | CAIRAGAGELFF
- | TRBJ1-6 | - | TRBV6-1 | 19 | TGTGCCAGCAGTGAAGCGGGGTTCAGACAGCAAAGCTATAATTCACCCCTCCACTTT | CASSEAGFRQQSYNSPLHF
- | TRBJ1-3 | - | TRBV7-2 | 15 | TGTGCCAGCAGTTGGTCGCGGGCGTCTGGAAACACCATATATTTT | CASSWSRASGNTIYF
TRBD1 | TRBJ1-4 | few | TRBV7-8 | 15 | TGTGCCAGCAGCTTAGGGACAGGGGTTGGTGAAAAACTGTTTTTT | CASSLGTGVGEKLFF
- | TRBJ1-2 | - | TRBV15 | 12 | TGTGCCACCAGCAGAGACGGGTATGGCTACACCTTC | CATSRDGYGYTF
TRBD1 | TRBJ1-2 | few | TRBV7-9 | 16 | TGTGCCAGCAGCTTAGAAGTTACAGGGGCAAACTATGGCTACACCTTC | CASSLEVTGANYGYTF
- | TRBJ2-5 | - | TRBV6-5 | 12 | TGTGCCAGCAGTTACCTGGGGAAGACCCAGTACTTC | CASSYLGKTQYF
- | TRBJ1-2 | - | TRBV19 | 15 | TGTGCCAGTAGTATAGCCGGGGGGGCCAACTATGGCTACACCTTC | CASSIAGGANYGYTF
- | TRBJ1-1 | - | TRBV28 | 13 | TGTGCCAGTACCGGGGGGGCGCCCACTGAAGCTTTCTTT | CASTGGAPTEAFF
TRBD1 | TRBJ2-2 | - | TRBV30 | 17 | TGTGCCTGGAGTCCCTTCCGGGACAGGGGTTACACCGGGGAGCTGTTTTTT | CAWSPFRDRGYTGELFF
TRBD1 | TRBJ1-4 | - | TRBV5-1 | 16 | TGCGCCAGCAGCCTATCAAGGACAGGGCCAAGTGAAAAACTGTTTTTT | CASSLSRTGPSEKLFF
- | TRBJ2-2 | - | TRBV30 | 12 | TGTGCCTGGAGTTGGGGCACCGGGGAGCTGTTTTTT | CAWSWGTGELFF
TRBD1 | TRBJ1-3 | - | TRBV19 | 15 | TGTGCCAGTATAGATGACAGGGCCTCTGGAAACACCATATATTTT | CASIDDRASGNTIYF
- | TRBJ2-5 | few | TRBV11-2 | 14 | TGTGCCAGCAGGCCCACTAGTCTCCCAGAGACCCAGTACTTC | CASRPTSLPETQYF
- | TRBJ2-4 | - | TRBV5-1 | 12 | TGCGCCAGCAGCTCGTCCGTTAACATTCAGTACTTC | CASSSSVNIQYF
TRBD1 | TRBJ2-2 | - | TRBV6-1 | 14 | TGTGCCAGCGTAGGGACAGCTTCCACCGGGGAGCTGTTTTTT | CASVGTASTGELFF
TRBD1 | TRBJ1-2 | - | TRBV7-2 | 13 | TGTGCCAGCAGCTCACGACAGGGGCATGGCTACACCTTC | CASSSRQGHGYTF
- | TRBJ1-1 | - | TRBV5-1 | 15 | TGCGCCAGCAGCCTGGTGGGGACGGGGGGCACTGAAGCTTTCTTT | CASSLVGTGGTEAFF
- | TRBJ1-1 | - | TRBV19 | 15 | TGTGCCAGTTCGGCCTGGGGACGGCTAAACACTGAAGCTTTCTTT | CASSAWGRLNTEAFF
- | TRBJ1-2 | - | TRBV2 | 14 | TGTGCCAGCAGTGGGCAGGGTCAGAGGGGTGGCTACACCTTC | CASSGQGQRGGYTF
- | TRBJ1-1 | - | TRBV2 | 14 | TGTGCCAGCAGTGAGAATTCCGGGGGCACTGAAGCTTTCTTT | CASSENSGGTEAFF
- | TRBJ2-3 | - | TRBV7-9 | 14 | TGTGCCAGCAGCAGGGAGAGAGGCACAGATACGCAGTATTTT | CASSRERGTDTQYF